This T cell receptor beta chain comes out of a study of prognosis after radiotherapy for stage I lung cancer (TCRdb year 2021). For context, the study as a whole: Between early 2018 and 2019, around 19 patients with stage I NSCLC were enrolled in Nanjing, China. Peripheral blood TCR beta repertoires were profiled in stage I NSCLC patients before and after stereotactic body radiotherapy, and the repertoires were related to distant failure. The cohort was made up of about a dozen men and more than five women, with a median age of approximately 74 years and an age range of roughly 50 to 95 years. Patients with newly diagnosed primary stage I lung tumors numbered about 15, with 4 or 5 others having oligometastatic NSCLC after surgical resection of the primary tumor. Image-guided IMRT or VMAT was used to deliver SBRT in 3 to 5 fractions at a biologically effective dose of at least 100 Gy. The study took one blood sample before SBRT and one after SBRT from each of 20 or so patients and sequenced all 40 or so samples. All patients were considered medically inoperable, owing to comorbidities in about a dozen and refusal of surgery in seven or eight. Tumor histology was squamous cell carcinoma in roughly 7 patients and adenocarcinoma in twelve. Four of the 19 patients developed distant metastases after SBRT, at a median of about seven months; the other 15 showed no significant progression. In every patient, SBRT was given without any concurrent therapy.

All patients had node-negative disease on CT and PET/CT, and none had a history of other malignancies or had previously received chemotherapy or radiotherapy. At each of two time points, six milliliters of peripheral venous blood were collected into EDTA tubes. Ficoll-Paque Plus density-gradient centrifugation was used to isolate PBMCs. Right after collection, samples were kept at -80 degrees C until analysis. In regard to this clonotype: No cognate antigen has been identified for it. No much larger clone exists at a distance of one base, and base qualities are not known.

The TCR beta CDR3 region was amplified from genomic DNA by two rounds of multiplex PCR. In the first round of PCR, primers specific to each TRBV and TRBJ gene were used, and the primer sequences are filed in Chinese patent CN105087789A. Universal primers were used in the second PCR round. The Roche High Pure PCR Template Preparation Kit was used to extract genomic DNA from the frozen PBMCs. Libraries were sequenced paired-end with 151 bp reads on an Illumina HiSeq 3000. The authors' analysis ran thus. CutAdapt was used to remove raw reads lacking the multiplex PCR primer sequences. High-quality paired reads were merged into contigs with PEAR. MiXCR assigned TRB V, D and J gene segments to each contig by aligning to reference sequences. CDR3 sequences were clustered by base quality and sequence similarity to remove sequencing errors. Diversity was measured as Shannon entropy normalized by the natural log of productive TCR sequence number. To get clonality, Shannon entropy was divided by the natural log of the number of unique clonotypes, and that result was subtracted from one. Using the Youden index from ROC curves, the researchers picked the repertoire-metric cut-offs for progression-free survival, and all analyses were carried out in R 3.5.3. TCRdb passed the public sequencing reads through fastp at Q25 and MiXCR, retaining productive beta sequences. CDR3 protein sequences are deduplicated, and each keeps its most common genes and DNA. TCRdb's processing, not the authors', yielded these V and J calls. The sample table records 11,000 to 15,000 distinct CDR3 sequences; 50% to 70% of these occur just once. The ten most abundant clones make up approximately 27% of the sample.

Points the paper makes about the study in general: Limitations of the study included a small cohort and short follow-up, and the study findings need independent validation. TRBV and TRBJ usage frequencies reportedly differed by metastasis status, in two V genes at baseline and in fewer than ten V and two J genes after SBRT. Tumor specificity of expanded TCR clones was not determined. All reported P values were unadjusted for multiple comparisons. Unique TCR clone counts fell after SBRT (median about 9,300 before versus about 7,100 after; Wilcoxon paired P=0.011). Post-SBRT Shannon entropy and its change from baseline were lower in patients who developed distant metastases; baseline Shannon entropy was not associated with metastases.

This receptor was taken from a donor at least 50 years old with non-small cell lung cancer. The material sequenced was PBMCs, taken before or after stereotactic body radiation therapy (not recorded which).

The nucleotide sequence reads TGTGCCAGCAGCTTAGTTTCGGCAGCTGACACTGAAGCTTTCTTT. Its translation reads: CASSLVSAADTEAFF. Rearrangement joined TRBV11-2 to TRBJ1-1; the D gene identity is not certain. At the junction V is shortened by 1 base and J by 3 bases, with 12 bases in between. The germline V gene supplies CDR1 SGHAT and CDR2 FQNNGV. The CDR3 numbers 15 residues from cysteine through phenylalanine. CDR3 DNA only is kept here, 45 bases in frame from base 1.